This T cell receptor beta chain is from a study of CD8 T cells in ankylosing spondylitis. This clonotype was detected many times. TCRdb recomputed calls from the 5' RACE reads with MiXCR, one row per CDR3 protein. The sample carries more than 250,000 distinct CDR3 sequences, around a tenth recorded once. This CDR3 has 14 residues. From germline, CDR1 is MNHNS and CDR2 SASEGT. V lost 7 bases and J lost 2, with 14 bases in between. Sequences were obtained from blood, either unsorted or a sorted T cell fraction (not recorded which). The receptor's source is a female donor with ankylosing spondylitis or in good health (not recorded which). The chain carries TRBV6-1 and TRBJ1-1, with D tentatively TRBD1 (5 bases). The CDR3 region is CASNIRGSNTEAFF. The CDR3 DNA sequence: TGTGCCAGCAATATTAGGGGAAGCAACACTGAAGCTTTCTTT.